These T cell receptor beta chains were read from a single sample in a study of blood T cell repertoires in COVID-19. Only in-frame clones appear in the TCRdb table, and some are missing; sequencing was by immunoSEQ multiplex PCR. The sample gives under 130,000 clones, 75% to 85% of which show up once; approximately 10% is in the top ten. What was sequenced was peripheral blood. The receptor set was obtained from a woman aged 65 to 85 with acute or convalescent COVID-19. Each CDR3 is given with its conserved first and last residue. Each record gives: D gene, clone size, J gene, V gene, CDR3 length, CDR3 DNA, CDR3 protein. The D gene is left open where the match is weak. Some rows have no size entry. The others give once, few or many, or a class for an expanded clone.

d_gene: .; abundance: .; j_gene: TRBJ1-1; v_gene: TRBV5-4; len: 13; CDR3nt: TGTGCCAGCAGCTTAAACATGAACACTGAAGCTTTCTTT; CDR3aa: CASSLNMNTEAFF
d_gene: TRBD2; abundance: .; j_gene: TRBJ2-1; v_gene: TRBV27; len: 16; CDR3nt: TGTGCCAGCAGTTTGCTTTGGGACTCGGGAGGCAATGAGCAGTTCTTC; CDR3aa: CASSLLWDSGGNEQFF
d_gene: .; abundance: .; j_gene: TRBJ1-1; v_gene: TRBV11-1; len: 12; CDR3nt: TGTGCCAGCAGTCCAGGGATCGCTGAAGCTTTCTTT; CDR3aa: CASSPGIAEAFF
d_gene: TRBD1; abundance: .; j_gene: TRBJ1-6; v_gene: TRBV30; len: 13; CDR3nt: TGTGCCTGCCACGACAGGGAGGATTCACCCCTCCACTTT; CDR3aa: CACHDREDSPLHF
d_gene: .; abundance: .; j_gene: TRBJ2-7; v_gene: TRBV5-1; len: 14; CDR3nt: TGCGCCAGCAGCAGGGGCTTTATCTCCTACGAGCAGTACTTC; CDR3aa: CASSRGFISYEQYF
d_gene: TRBD1; abundance: .; j_gene: TRBJ2-2; v_gene: TRBV29-1; len: 14; CDR3nt: TGCAGCGTCCGCTGGGACAGAGGAACCGGGGAGCTGTTTTTT; CDR3aa: CSVRWDRGTGELFF
d_gene: .; abundance: .; j_gene: TRBJ1-6; v_gene: TRBV30; len: 16; CDR3nt: TGTGCCTGGAGTGTCCCTCTACCGGGGGTTAATTCACCCCTCCACTTT; CDR3aa: CAWSVPLPGVNSPLHF
d_gene: TRBD1; abundance: .; j_gene: TRBJ2-2; v_gene: TRBV14; len: 15; CDR3nt: TGTGCCAGCAGCCAAGGACAGGGTAGCACCGGGGAGCTGTTTTTT; CDR3aa: CASSQGQGSTGELFF
d_gene: .; abundance: once; j_gene: TRBJ2-7; v_gene: TRBV5-1; len: 15; CDR3nt: TGCGCCAGCAGCTTGGTCGGACAGCCCTCCTACGAGCAGTACTTC; CDR3aa: CASSLVGQPSYEQYF
d_gene: .; abundance: .; j_gene: TRBJ1-5; v_gene: TRBV30; len: 15; CDR3nt: TGTGCCTGGAGTGTAGACGGGAAAGGTAATCAGCCCCAGCATTTT; CDR3aa: CAWSVDGKGNQPQHF
d_gene: TRBD1; abundance: .; j_gene: TRBJ1-4; v_gene: TRBV19; len: 15; CDR3nt: TGTGCCAGTTCCCCGGACAGGGAAGGCCCCGAAAAACTGTTTTTT; CDR3aa: CASSPDREGPEKLFF
d_gene: .; abundance: .; j_gene: TRBJ1-1; v_gene: TRBV9; len: 13; CDR3nt: TGTGCCAGCAGCGCGTTCGTAGACACTGAAGCTTTCTTT; CDR3aa: CASSAFVDTEAFF
d_gene: .; abundance: .; j_gene: TRBJ2-7; v_gene: TRBV4-1; len: 14; CDR3nt: TGCGCCAGCAGCCAAGTTCCCTCTAGCGCAGAGCAGTACTTC; CDR3aa: CASSQVPSSAEQYF
d_gene: .; abundance: .; j_gene: TRBJ1-4; v_gene: TRBV30; len: 16; CDR3nt: TGTGCCTGGAGTAGCCCAGGGGCTGCAACTAATGAAAAACTGTTTTTT; CDR3aa: CAWSSPGAATNEKLFF
d_gene: TRBD2; abundance: .; j_gene: TRBJ2-7; v_gene: TRBV10-3; len: 16; CDR3nt: TGTGCCATCAGGGCTGAACGCGGGGGGCTATACTACGAGCAGTACTTC; CDR3aa: CAIRAERGGLYYEQYF
d_gene: .; abundance: once; j_gene: TRBJ2-5; v_gene: TRBV30; len: 13; CDR3nt: TGTGCCTGGAGTGTAGGGACTCTTCCTCTCCCTTACTTC; CDR3aa: CAWSVGTLPLPYF
d_gene: .; abundance: .; j_gene: TRBJ1-1; v_gene: TRBV10-3; len: 15; CDR3nt: TGTGCCATCAGTGAGCGGACAGTATTGAACACTGAAGCTTTCTTT; CDR3aa: CAISERTVLNTEAFF
d_gene: TRBD2; abundance: .; j_gene: TRBJ2-7; v_gene: TRBV7-2; len: 15; CDR3nt: TGTGCCAGCAGCCCCCAGGGGAGCGGGGGATACGAGCAGTACTTC; CDR3aa: CASSPQGSGGYEQYF
d_gene: .; abundance: .; j_gene: TRBJ2-7; v_gene: TRBV11-2; len: 13; CDR3nt: TGTGCCAGCAGCCCTCGGTTCCCCTACGAGCAGTACTTC; CDR3aa: CASSPRFPYEQYF
d_gene: .; abundance: .; j_gene: TRBJ2-2; v_gene: TRBV2; len: 15; CDR3nt: TGTGCCAGCAGAACGTTGCGGGGGCATACCGGGGAGCTGTTTTTT; CDR3aa: CASRTLRGHTGELFF
d_gene: .; abundance: .; j_gene: TRBJ2-7; v_gene: TRBV27; len: 16; CDR3nt: TGTGCCAGCAGTTTATCCTGGGTGGGCAGGGGCTACGAGCAGTACTTC; CDR3aa: CASSLSWVGRGYEQYF
d_gene: TRBD1; abundance: .; j_gene: TRBJ2-1; v_gene: TRBV6-5; len: 15; CDR3nt: TGTGCCAGCAGTTCCACAGGGGCCCGATACAATGAGCAGTTCTTC; CDR3aa: CASSSTGARYNEQFF